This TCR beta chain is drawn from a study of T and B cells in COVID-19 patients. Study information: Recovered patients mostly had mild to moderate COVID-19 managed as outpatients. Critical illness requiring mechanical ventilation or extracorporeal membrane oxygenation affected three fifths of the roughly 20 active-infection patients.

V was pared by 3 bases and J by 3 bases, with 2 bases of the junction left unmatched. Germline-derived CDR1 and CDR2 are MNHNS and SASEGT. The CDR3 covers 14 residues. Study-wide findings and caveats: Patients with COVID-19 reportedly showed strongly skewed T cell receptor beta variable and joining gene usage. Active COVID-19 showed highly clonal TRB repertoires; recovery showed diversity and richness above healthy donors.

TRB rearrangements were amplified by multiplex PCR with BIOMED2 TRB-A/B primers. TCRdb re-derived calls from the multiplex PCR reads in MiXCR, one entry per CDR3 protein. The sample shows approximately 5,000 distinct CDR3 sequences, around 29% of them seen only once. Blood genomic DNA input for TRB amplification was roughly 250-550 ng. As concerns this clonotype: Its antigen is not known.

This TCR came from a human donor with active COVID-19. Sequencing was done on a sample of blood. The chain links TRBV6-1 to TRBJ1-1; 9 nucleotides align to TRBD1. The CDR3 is CASSETGGYTEAFF. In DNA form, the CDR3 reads TGTGCCAGCAGTGAGACAGGGGGGTACACTGAAGCTTTCTTT.